This T cell receptor beta chain was captured in a study of cytomegalovirus exposure and HLA in healthy donors. Study-wide results and limits: Earlier analysis found most TCR beta V segments productive about 87% or about 30% of the time.

Comment on this clone: The antigen is undetermined.

V was shortened by 5 bases and J by 8 bases, with 16 bases between the two germline ends. The CDR3 has 14 residues. Per the germline V gene, CDR1 is SGHAT and CDR2 is FQNNGV. 60 Vbeta and 13 Jbeta primers were used in PCR. Clones were read by immunoSEQ multiplex PCR, and TCRdb kept only the in-frame ones, dropping some. The sample lists roughly 95,000 clones; over 75% were seen once. V is TRBV11-2 and J is TRBJ2-1; D uncertain. This receptor was obtained from a man aged 25-45 years in good health and CMV-seropositive. Material: PBMCs. As DNA, the CDR3 is TGTGCCAGCAGCCCTTCCTCCGCGTTGGATGAGCAGTTCTTC. Translation: CASSPSSALDEQFF.